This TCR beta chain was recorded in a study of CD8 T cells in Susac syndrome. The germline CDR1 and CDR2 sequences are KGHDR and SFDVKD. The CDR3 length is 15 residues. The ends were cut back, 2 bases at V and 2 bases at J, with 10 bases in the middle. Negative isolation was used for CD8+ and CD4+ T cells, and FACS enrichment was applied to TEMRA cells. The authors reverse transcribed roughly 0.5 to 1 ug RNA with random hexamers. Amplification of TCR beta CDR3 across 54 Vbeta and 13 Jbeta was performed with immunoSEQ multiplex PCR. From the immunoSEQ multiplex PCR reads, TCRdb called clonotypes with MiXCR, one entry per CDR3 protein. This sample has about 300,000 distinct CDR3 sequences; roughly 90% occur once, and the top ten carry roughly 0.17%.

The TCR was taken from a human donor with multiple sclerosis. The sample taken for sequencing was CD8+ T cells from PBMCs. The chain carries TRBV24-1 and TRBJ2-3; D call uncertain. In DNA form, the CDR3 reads TGTGCCACCAGTGATTGGACCGAGAACACAGATACGCAGTATTTT. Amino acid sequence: CATSDWTENTDTQYF.